This T cell receptor beta chain was found in a study of read filtering for tumor transcriptome and immune sequencing. Across the study: R-ISS stage counts were 8 for I, 15 to 20 for II, about seven for III. Points from the study as a whole: About four fifths of IR-seq clonotypes had one read, totaling 3% to 4% of reads; RNA-seq: 74.6% and 44.6%.

From approximately 430 ng of RNA, a library with molecular barcoded alpha/delta and beta/gamma adaptors was made. TCRdb re-derived calls from the reads in MiXCR, one entry per CDR3 protein. Among 50,000 or so distinct CDR3 sequences listed, roughly an eighth were seen once. V was clipped by 5 bases and J by 4 bases; unmatched bases: 9. The CDR3 covers 16 residues. Germline loops: CDR1 LNHDA, CDR2 SQIVND (reference sequence). This clonotype was counted many times. Antigen: not known. This rearrangement joins TRBV19 to TRBJ2-3, with 10 bases identical to TRBD1. Sample: a population of CD138-negative cells sorted from bone marrow. The origin of this receptor is a donor at least 40 years old with multiple myeloma. The CDR3 DNA reads TGTGCCAGTAGTCCCGGGACAGGGGTAGCTCCAGATACGCAGTATTTT. This translates into CASSPGTGVAPDTQYF.